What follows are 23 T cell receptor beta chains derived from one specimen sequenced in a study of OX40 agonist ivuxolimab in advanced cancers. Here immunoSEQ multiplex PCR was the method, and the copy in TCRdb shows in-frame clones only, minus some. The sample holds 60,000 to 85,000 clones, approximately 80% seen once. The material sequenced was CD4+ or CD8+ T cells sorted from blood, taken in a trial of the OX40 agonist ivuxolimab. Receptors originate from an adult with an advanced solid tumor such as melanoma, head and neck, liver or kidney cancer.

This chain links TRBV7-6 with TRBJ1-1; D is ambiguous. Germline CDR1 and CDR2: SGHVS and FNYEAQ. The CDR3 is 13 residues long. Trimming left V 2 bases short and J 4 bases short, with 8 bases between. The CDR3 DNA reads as TGTGCCAGCAGCTTACAGGCGGCCACTGAAGCTTTCTTT. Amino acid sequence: CASSLQAATEAFF.

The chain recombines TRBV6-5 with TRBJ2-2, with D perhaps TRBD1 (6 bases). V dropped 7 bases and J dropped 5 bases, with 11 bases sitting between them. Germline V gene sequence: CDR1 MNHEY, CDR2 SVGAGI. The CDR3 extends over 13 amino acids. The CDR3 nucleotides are TGTGCCAGCAAGCCTAGGGGGACCGGGGAGCTGTTTTTT. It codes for CASKPRGTGELFF.

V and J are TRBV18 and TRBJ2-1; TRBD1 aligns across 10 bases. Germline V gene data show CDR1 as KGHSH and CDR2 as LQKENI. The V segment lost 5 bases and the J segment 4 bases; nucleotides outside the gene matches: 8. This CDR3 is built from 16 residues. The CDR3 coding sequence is TGTGCCAGCTCAGATCCGGGACAGGGGCGATACAATGAGCAGTTCTTC. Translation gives CASSDPGQGRYNEQFF.

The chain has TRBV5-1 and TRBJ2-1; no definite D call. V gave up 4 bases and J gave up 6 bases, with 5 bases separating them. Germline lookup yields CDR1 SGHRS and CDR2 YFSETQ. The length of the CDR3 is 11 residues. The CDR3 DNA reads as TGCGCCAGCAGCCCAGCCAATGAGCAGTTCTTC. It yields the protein CASSPANEQFF.

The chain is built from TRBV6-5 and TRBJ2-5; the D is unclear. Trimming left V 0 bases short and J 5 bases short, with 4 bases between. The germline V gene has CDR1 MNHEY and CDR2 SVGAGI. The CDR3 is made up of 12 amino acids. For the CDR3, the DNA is TGTGCCAGCAGTTACTCGTGGGAGACCCAGTACTTC. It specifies CASSYSWETQYF.

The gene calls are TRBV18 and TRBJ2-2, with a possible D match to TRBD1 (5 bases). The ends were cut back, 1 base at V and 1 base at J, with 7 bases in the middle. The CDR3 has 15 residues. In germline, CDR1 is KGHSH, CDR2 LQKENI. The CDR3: CASSPRQLNTGELFF. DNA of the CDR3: TGTGCCAGCTCACCACGACAGCTGAACACCGGGGAGCTGTTTTTT.

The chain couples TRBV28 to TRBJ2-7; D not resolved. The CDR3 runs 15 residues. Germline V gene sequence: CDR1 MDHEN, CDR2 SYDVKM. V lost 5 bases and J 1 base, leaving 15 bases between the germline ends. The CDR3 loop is CASSPPIPRSYEQYF. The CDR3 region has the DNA TGTGCCAGCAGTCCACCTATTCCACGATCCTACGAGCAGTACTTC.

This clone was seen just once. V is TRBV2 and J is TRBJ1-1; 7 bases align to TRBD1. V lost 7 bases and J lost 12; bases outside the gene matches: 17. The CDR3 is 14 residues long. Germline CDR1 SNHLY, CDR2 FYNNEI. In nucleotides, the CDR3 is TGTGCCAGCATTTCGCAGGGGGGCTTCGGTTTGCCTTTCTTT. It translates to CASISQGGFGLPFF. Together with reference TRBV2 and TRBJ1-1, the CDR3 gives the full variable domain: EPEVTQTPSHQVTQMGQEVILRCVPISNHLYFYWYRQILGQKVEFLVSFYNNEISEKSEIFDDQFSVERPDGSNFTLKIRSTKLEDSAMYFCASISQGGFGLPFFGQGTRLTVV.

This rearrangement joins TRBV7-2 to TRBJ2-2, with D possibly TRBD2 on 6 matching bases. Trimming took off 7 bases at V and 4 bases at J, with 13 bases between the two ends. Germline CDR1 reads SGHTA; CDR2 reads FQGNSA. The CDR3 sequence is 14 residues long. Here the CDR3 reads CASNTRGGTGELFF. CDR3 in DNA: TGTGCCAGCAACACGCGGGGCGGCACCGGGGAGCTGTTTTTT.

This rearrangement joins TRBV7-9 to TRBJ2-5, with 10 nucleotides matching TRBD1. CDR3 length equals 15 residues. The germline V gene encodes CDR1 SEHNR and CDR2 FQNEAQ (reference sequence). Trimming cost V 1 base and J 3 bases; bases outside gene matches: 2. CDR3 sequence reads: CASSLGTGGEETQYF. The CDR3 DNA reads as TGTGCCAGCAGCTTAGGGACAGGGGGGGAAGAGACCCAGTACTTC.

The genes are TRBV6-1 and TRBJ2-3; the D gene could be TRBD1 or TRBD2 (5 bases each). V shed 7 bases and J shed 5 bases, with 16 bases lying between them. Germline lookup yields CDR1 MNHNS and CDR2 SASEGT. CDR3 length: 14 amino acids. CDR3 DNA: TGTGCCAGCATCCGGGACGAACCTCTAGATACGCAGTATTTT. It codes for CASIRDEPLDTQYF.

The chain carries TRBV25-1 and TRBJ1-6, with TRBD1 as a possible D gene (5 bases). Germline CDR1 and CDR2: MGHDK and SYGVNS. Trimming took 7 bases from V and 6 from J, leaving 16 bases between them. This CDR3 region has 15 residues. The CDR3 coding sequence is TGTGCCAGCACCCAGCAGGGTAGACTTAATTCACCCCTCCACTTT. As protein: CASTQQGRLNSPLHF.

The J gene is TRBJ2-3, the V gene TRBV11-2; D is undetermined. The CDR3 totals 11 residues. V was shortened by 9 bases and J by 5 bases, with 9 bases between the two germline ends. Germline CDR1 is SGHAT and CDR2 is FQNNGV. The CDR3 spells CASSYLDTQYF. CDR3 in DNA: TGTGCCAGTTCCTATTTAGATACGCAGTATTTT.

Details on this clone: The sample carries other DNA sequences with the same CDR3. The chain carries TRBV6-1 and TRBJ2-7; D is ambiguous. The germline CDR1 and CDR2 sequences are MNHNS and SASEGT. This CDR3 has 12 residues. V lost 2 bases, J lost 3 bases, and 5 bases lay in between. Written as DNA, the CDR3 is TGTGCCAGCAGTGAAAGAGGCTACGAGCAGTACTTC. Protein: CASSERGYEQYF.

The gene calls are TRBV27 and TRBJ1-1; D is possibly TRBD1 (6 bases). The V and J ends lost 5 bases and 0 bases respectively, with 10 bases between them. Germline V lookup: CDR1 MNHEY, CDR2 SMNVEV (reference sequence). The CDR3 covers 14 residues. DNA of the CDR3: TGTGCCAGCAGTCAAACAGGGATGAACACTGAAGCTTTCTTT. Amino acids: CASSQTGMNTEAFF.

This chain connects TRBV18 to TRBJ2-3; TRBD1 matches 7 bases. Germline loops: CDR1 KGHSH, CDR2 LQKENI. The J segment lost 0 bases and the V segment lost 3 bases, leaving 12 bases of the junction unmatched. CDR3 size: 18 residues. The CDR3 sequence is CASSPTGLRIASTDTQYF. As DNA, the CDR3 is TGTGCCAGCTCACCGACAGGGCTTAGGATCGCTAGCACAGATACGCAGTATTTT.

The DNA of the CDR3 is TGTGCCAGCAACCACGGACAGGGGGCGACTGAAGCTTTCTTT. Translation gives CASNHGQGATEAFF. The chain uses TRBV6-6 and TRBJ1-1; 11 positions match TRBD1. This CDR3 region has 14 residues. V dropped 7 bases and J dropped 5; count of bases not matched to a gene: 6. Germline CDR1 MNHNY, CDR2 SVGAGI (reference sequence).

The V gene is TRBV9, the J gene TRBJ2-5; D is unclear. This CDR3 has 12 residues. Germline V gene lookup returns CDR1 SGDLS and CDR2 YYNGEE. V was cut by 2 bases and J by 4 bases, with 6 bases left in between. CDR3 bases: TGTGCCAGCAGCGTGGATCTAGAGACCCAGTACTTC. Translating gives CASSVDLETQYF.

CDR3 bases: TGTGCCAGCAGCTCAACCTGGGTGGAGCTGTTTTTT. This sequence encodes CASSSTWVELFF. This chain connects TRBV21-1 to TRBJ2-2. TRBV21-1 is a documented pseudogene. CDR3 length: 12 residues.

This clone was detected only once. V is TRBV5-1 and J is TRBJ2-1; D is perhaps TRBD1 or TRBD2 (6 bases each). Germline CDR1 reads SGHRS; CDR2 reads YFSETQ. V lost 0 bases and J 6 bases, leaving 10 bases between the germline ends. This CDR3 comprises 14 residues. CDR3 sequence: CASSLEQGGNEQFF. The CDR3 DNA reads TGCGCCAGCAGCTTGGAACAGGGAGGCAATGAGCAGTTCTTC.

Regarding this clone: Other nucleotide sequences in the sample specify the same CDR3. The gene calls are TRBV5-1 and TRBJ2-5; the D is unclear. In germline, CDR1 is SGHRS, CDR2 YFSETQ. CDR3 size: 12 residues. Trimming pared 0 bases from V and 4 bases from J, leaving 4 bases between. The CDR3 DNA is TGCGCCAGCAGCTTGGGTTCAGAGACCCAGTACTTC. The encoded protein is CASSLGSETQYF.

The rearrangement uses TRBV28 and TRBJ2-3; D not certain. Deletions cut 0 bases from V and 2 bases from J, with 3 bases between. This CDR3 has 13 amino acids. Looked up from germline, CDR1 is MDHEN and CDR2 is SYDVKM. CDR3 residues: CASSLWDTDTQYF. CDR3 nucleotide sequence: TGTGCCAGCAGTTTATGGGACACAGATACGCAGTATTTT.

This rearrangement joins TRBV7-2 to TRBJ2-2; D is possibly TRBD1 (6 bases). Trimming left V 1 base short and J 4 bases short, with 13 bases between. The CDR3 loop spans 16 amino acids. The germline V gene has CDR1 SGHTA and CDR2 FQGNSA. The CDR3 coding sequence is TGTGCCAGCAGCTTAGGGGGGCAGGGGACCACCGGGGAGCTGTTTTTT. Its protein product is CASSLGGQGTTGELFF. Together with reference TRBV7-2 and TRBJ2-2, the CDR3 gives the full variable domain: GAGVSQSPSNKVTEKGKDVELRCDPISGHTALYWYRQSLGQGLEFLIYFQGNSAPDKSGLPSDRFSAERTGGSVSTLTIQRTQQEDSAVYLCASSLGGQGTTGELFFGEGSRLTVL.